Below, 32 T cell receptor beta chains from the same sample are listed, as sequenced in a study of shared clonotypes between healthy human individuals. Sequenced by immunoSEQ multiplex PCR; TCRdb stores in-frame clones only, minus some. This table has some 2,500,000 clones, around 93% appearing once. Source material: naive CD4+ T cells from PBMCs. Subset here: CD45RA+ positively selected. Receptors originate from a man aged 18-30 years in good health. Some clones in this sample may be carry-over from other donors' samples.

The chain joins TRBV9 to TRBJ2-3; 9 bases fit TRBD2. The germline V gene encodes CDR1 SGDLS and CDR2 YYNGEE. V lost 1 base to trimming and J lost 7 bases; unmatched junction nucleotides: 4. This CDR3 contains 14 residues. In nucleotides, the CDR3 is TGTGCCAGCAGCGTATCTAGCGGGGCCAATACGCAGTATTTT. This codes for CASSVSSGANTQYF.

The gene calls are TRBV7-2 and TRBJ2-3, with TRBD2 identical over 12 bases. V shed 5 bases, J shed 2 bases, and the junction held 8 bases outside the gene matches. CDR3 length: 17 residues. Germline V gene lookup returns CDR1 SGHTA and CDR2 FQGNSA. CDR3 loop: CASSPWTSGESTDTQYF. The CDR3, as DNA: TGTGCCAGCAGCCCCTGGACTAGCGGGGAGTCCACAGATACGCAGTATTTT.

The chain uses TRBV18 and TRBJ2-7, with TRBD2 identical over 11 bases. J lost 1 base, V lost 6 bases, and 11 bases had no gene match. The CDR3 sequence is 17 residues long. Germline CDR1 is KGHSH and CDR2 is LQKENI. CDR3 loop: CASSRLAGRQLSYEQYF. CDR3 nucleotides: TGTGCCAGCTCTAGACTAGCGGGGCGACAACTTTCCTACGAGCAGTACTTC.

The rearrangement uses TRBV28 and TRBJ1-4, with a tentative D call TRBD1 (6 bases). This CDR3 contains 15 residues. Germline V lookup: CDR1 MDHEN, CDR2 SYDVKM. The ends were cut back, 3 bases at V and 7 bases at J, with 15 bases in the middle. CDR3 coding DNA: TGTGCCAGCAGTTTCTTGGTAGGGGGTGGTGAAAAACTGTTTTTT. Its protein is CASSFLVGGGEKLFF.

The chain employs TRBV28 and TRBJ2-1, with no clear D. The CDR3 is made up of 12 amino acids. Germline CDR1 and CDR2: MDHEN and SYDVKM. The V end lost 8 bases, the J end lost 10 bases, and 15 bases lay between the germline ends. The CDR3 region is CASLTPLGEQFF. The CDR3 region has the DNA TGTGCCAGCCTGACCCCTTTAGGGGAGCAGTTCTTC.

The gene calls are TRBV28 and TRBJ2-7; a possible D gene is TRBD1 (6 bases). Trimming stripped 8 bases from V and 7 bases from J, with 18 bases between. CDR1 and CDR2 from the germline V gene are MDHEN and SYDVKM. The CDR3 length is 13 residues. CDR3 sequence (DNA): TGTGCCAGCGTACAGGGACCGGTGAGGGAGCAGTACTTC. Its protein is CASVQGPVREQYF.

V usage is TRBV2 and J usage is TRBJ1-2; D gene ambiguous. Trimming left V 4 bases short and J 5 bases short, with 8 bases between. Germline CDR1 SNHLY, CDR2 FYNNEI. The CDR3 covers 12 residues. CDR3 bases: TGTGCCAGCAGTGGGTCGGATTATGGCTACACCTTC. Translated, it gives CASSGSDYGYTF.

The chain combines TRBV29-1 with TRBJ2-1; 7 bases match TRBD2. CDR3 size: 13 residues. Losses at the gene ends were 7 bases for V and 6 bases for J; bases not matched to a gene: 9. The germline V gene has CDR1 SQVTM and CDR2 ANQGSEA. The CDR3 reads CSGGEGRSNEQFF. As DNA, the CDR3 is TGCAGCGGGGGGGAGGGTCGGTCCAATGAGCAGTTCTTC.

This chain connects TRBV7-9 to TRBJ2-1, with 7 bases matching TRBD2. Losses at the gene ends were 7 bases for V and 2 bases for J; bases not matched to a gene: 8. Germline V lookup: CDR1 SEHNR, CDR2 FQNEAQ (reference sequence). The CDR3 runs 15 residues. The DNA of the CDR3 is TGTGCCAGCACCCTAAGGGCGGGAGCCTACAATGAGCAGTTCTTC. Translating gives CASTLRAGAYNEQFF.

The chain employs TRBV2 and TRBJ1-6, with 7 bases lining up with TRBD1. The CDR3 is made up of 16 amino acids. V trimming: 4 bases; J trimming: 7 bases; junction bases outside the gene matches: 10. Germline V gene data show CDR1 as SNHLY and CDR2 as FYNNEI. DNA of the CDR3: TGTGCCAGCAGTGTGTCCGGAGGGGGCAGGAATTCACCCCTCCACTTT. Protein product: CASSVSGGGRNSPLHF.

This clone turned up a few times. The same CDR3 is also encoded by other DNA sequences in this sample. This chain links TRBV20-1 with TRBJ1-1, with D tentatively TRBD1 (6 bases). Trimming stripped 3 bases from V and 6 bases from J, with 8 bases between. CDR3 length: 11 amino acids. The germline gives CDR1 DFQATT, CDR2 SNEGSKA (reference sequence). CDR3 coding DNA: TGCAGTGCTAGGAGGGGGGCTGAAGCTTTCTTT. Translation gives CSARRGAEAFF.

DNA of the CDR3: TGTGCCAGCACCATCAAGGGGAGTTTCACTGGAAACACCATATATTTT. Its protein is CASTIKGSFTGNTIYF. V gene TRBV2 combines with J gene TRBJ1-3, with TRBD1 as a possible D gene (5 bases). Trimming took off 7 bases at V and 2 bases at J, with 18 bases between the two ends. The germline CDR1 and CDR2 sequences are SNHLY and FYNNEI. The CDR3 sequence is 16 residues long.

On this clone itself: The sample holds other DNA sequences that translate to the same CDR3. V usage is TRBV28 and J usage is TRBJ2-7; D might be TRBD2 (5 bases). V shed 6 bases and J shed 3 bases, with 9 bases lying between them. Per the germline V gene, CDR1 is MDHEN and CDR2 is SYDVKM. The CDR3 is 12 amino acids. The chain's CDR3 is CASSPRGYEQYF. Written as DNA, the CDR3 is TGTGCCAGCAGCCCTCGGGGCTACGAGCAGTACTTC.

V is TRBV9 and J is TRBJ1-4; D unresolved. From germline, CDR1 is SGDLS and CDR2 YYNGEE. V was clipped by 4 bases and J by 7 bases, with 17 bases between them. The CDR3 is 15 residues long. CDR3 nucleotide sequence: TGTGCCAGCAGCCGTATTGAGGGAAATGGTGAAAAACTGTTTTTT. Protein: CASSRIEGNGEKLFF.

This clone was observed a handful of times. This chain connects TRBV5-4 to TRBJ1-2, with D possibly TRBD1 on 5 matching bases. The CDR3 has 14 residues. V was pared by 3 bases and J by 7 bases, with 16 bases between. CDR1 is SGHNT, CDR2 YYREEE, per germline (reference sequence). In DNA form, the CDR3 reads TGTGCCAGCAGCTCTCTGATCCAGGGAGGTGGCTACACCTTC. It translates to CASSSLIQGGGYTF.

This rearrangement joins TRBV4-1 to TRBJ1-6; 8 nucleotides agree with TRBD1. J gave up 5 bases and V 0 bases, and 0 bases lay outside the gene matches. In germline, CDR1 is MGHRA, CDR2 YSYEKL. This CDR3 comprises 15 residues. CDR3 amino acids: CASSQEQGDNSPLHF. The CDR3 nucleotides are TGCGCCAGCAGCCAAGAACAGGGGGATAATTCACCCCTCCACTTT.

As regards this clone: Other DNA sequences in the sample encode the same CDR3. J is TRBJ1-2 and V is TRBV28, with D perhaps TRBD1 (6 bases). The CDR3 is made up of 11 amino acids. Germline-derived CDR1 and CDR2 are MDHEN and SYDVKM. The V gene lost 3 bases and the J gene lost 8 bases, with 7 bases spanning the gap. CDR3 residues: CASSFRGGYTF. In nucleotides, the CDR3 is TGTGCCAGCAGTTTCAGGGGCGGCTACACCTTC.

The chain combines TRBV10-3 with TRBJ2-3; 10 bases line up with TRBD1. V was pared by 6 bases and J by 2 bases, with 11 bases of the junction left unmatched. CDR1 and CDR2 from the germline V gene are ENHRY and SYGVKD. The CDR3 is made up of 17 amino acids. For the CDR3, the DNA is TGTGCCATCAGCCCGGGACAGGGGAAAGCCGACACAGATACGCAGTATTTT. The encoded protein is CAISPGQGKADTDTQYF.

This clone was recorded only once. J is TRBJ1-2 and V is TRBV2, with D hard to call. There are 12 residues in the CDR3. Trimming stripped 6 bases from V and 8 bases from J, with 13 bases between. In germline, CDR1 is SNHLY, CDR2 FYNNEI. In DNA form, the CDR3 reads TGTGCCAGCAGGGTGGGATTCGGCGGCTACACCTTC. The encoded protein is CASRVGFGGYTF.

The chain recombines TRBV4-1 with TRBJ2-1; 7 nucleotides align to TRBD2. V was pared by 3 bases and J by 2 bases, with 7 bases of the junction left unmatched. The germline CDR1 and CDR2 sequences are MGHRA and YSYEKL. The CDR3 is made up of 16 amino acids. The CDR3 protein is CASSHRNGGTYNEQFF. In DNA, the CDR3 is TGCGCCAGCAGCCACCGAAACGGGGGGACCTACAATGAGCAGTTCTTC.

V is TRBV4-2 and J is TRBJ2-7, with 8 bases fitting TRBD2. Germline CDR1 is LGHNA and CDR2 is YNFKEQ. V trimming: 5 bases; J trimming: 1 base; junction bases outside the gene matches: 13. This CDR3 spans 17 amino acids. CDR3 DNA sequence: TGTGCCAGCAGCGCCGGGCCACTAGCGGTAAGGTCCTACGAGCAGTACTTC. This translates into CASSAGPLAVRSYEQYF.

This chain joins TRBV5-1 and TRBJ1-4, with 8 bases lining up with TRBD1. The CDR3 consists of 16 residues. Germline CDR1 reads SGHRS; CDR2 reads YFSETQ. V was pared by 4 bases and J by 7 bases, with 12 bases of the junction left unmatched. The CDR3 DNA reads as TGCGCCAGCAGCCGGACAGGGAGTAAGAATCTTGAAAAACTGTTTTTT. Protein: CASSRTGSKNLEKLFF.

The V call is TRBV5-6, the J call TRBJ2-5; the D gene is possibly TRBD1 (6 bases). Per germline, CDR1 SGHDT and CDR2 YYEEEE. This CDR3 region has 17 residues. V gave up 3 bases and J gave up 5 bases, with 23 bases separating them. DNA of the CDR3: TGTGCCAGCAGCTCCCCACAGGGTCCTCGGTTCGGCGAGACCCAGTACTTC. This gives the protein CASSSPQGPRFGETQYF.

This rearrangement joins TRBV7-9 to TRBJ2-5; weak D call: TRBD2 (6 bases). V was clipped by 5 bases and J by 5 bases, with 18 bases between them. This CDR3 comprises 15 residues. Germline-derived CDR1 and CDR2 are SEHNR and FQNEAQ (reference sequence). For the CDR3, the DNA is TGTGCCAGCAGCCCAGGGACTGGCCCATGGGAGACCCAGTACTTC. Encoded protein: CASSPGTGPWETQYF. Full variable domain (remainder filled in from reference TRBV7-9 and TRBJ2-5): DTGVSQNPRHKITKRGQNVTFRCDPISEHNRLYWYRQTLGQGPEFLTYFQNEAQLEKSRLLSDRFSAERPKGSFSTLEIQRTEQGDSAMYLCASSPGTGPWETQYFGPGTRLLVL.

The chain combines TRBV5-6 with TRBJ2-3, with TRBD1 matching 9 bases. The CDR3 totals 16 residues. J lost 2 bases, V lost 2 bases, and 6 bases had no gene match. Germline V gene data show CDR1 as SGHDT and CDR2 as YYEEEE. The CDR3 coding sequence is TGTGCCAGCAGCTTCCGGGACAGGGTCTACACAGATACGCAGTATTTT. Protein product: CASSFRDRVYTDTQYF.

The V and J genes are TRBV7-2 and TRBJ2-7; 7 positions match TRBD2. This CDR3 has 15 amino acids. CDR1 is SGHTA, CDR2 FQGNSA, per germline. V lost 6 bases and J lost 2; bases outside the gene matches: 10. This chain's CDR3 is CASRGYSGLPYEQYF. The DNA for the CDR3 is TGTGCCAGCAGGGGCTATAGCGGGTTGCCCTACGAGCAGTACTTC.

The V call is TRBV4-1, the J call TRBJ2-1; D not resolved. Trimming removed 4 bases from V and 5 bases from J, with 12 bases in between. CDR3 size: 14 residues. The V gene's germline CDR1 is MGHRA and CDR2 YSYEKL. CDR3 nucleotide sequence: TGCGCCAGCAGCCTACTCGGACCGAACAATGAGCAGTTCTTC. It translates to CASSLLGPNNEQFF.

The chain carries TRBV7-2 and TRBJ2-1; D unresolved. V lost 5 bases and J lost 11, with 10 bases in between. The CDR3 length is 11 residues. Germline V gene lookup returns CDR1 SGHTA and CDR2 FQGNSA. The DNA for the CDR3 is TGTGCCAGCAGCCTTAGCTTTAAGCAGTTCTTC. Translated: CASSLSFKQFF.

The genes are TRBV9 and TRBJ2-2; D gene uncertain. The germline gives CDR1 SGDLS, CDR2 YYNGEE. The CDR3 contains 15 residues. V gave up 3 bases and J gave up 3 bases, with 12 bases separating them. CDR3 residues: CASSARVSDTGELFF. CDR3 coding DNA: TGTGCCAGCAGCGCCCGCGTGAGTGACACCGGGGAGCTGTTTTTT.

The CDR3: CASSSRTVNGYTF. CDR3 nucleotides: TGTGCCAGCAGTTCCCGGACAGTCAATGGCTACACCTTC. J is TRBJ1-2 and V is TRBV6-6; D is possibly TRBD1 (6 bases). This CDR3 spans 13 amino acids. Germline-derived CDR1 and CDR2 are MNHNY and SVGAGI (reference sequence). The germline V and J ends were trimmed by 4 bases and 6 bases, with 12 bases remaining between them.

V and J are TRBV5-4 and TRBJ2-3; 7 nucleotides align to TRBD2. CDR1 and CDR2 from the germline V gene are SGHNT and YYREEE (reference sequence). Trimming at V came to 4 bases and at J to 6 bases, leaving 8 bases not matched to a gene. The CDR3 is 14 amino acids. The CDR3 sequence is CASSPGLVVDTQYF. CDR3 bases: TGTGCCAGCAGCCCTGGACTAGTGGTGGATACGCAGTATTTT.

The CDR3 DNA follows: TGTGCCAGCAGCCCCGAGGCGGGGTTTGTGGGGTACCAAGAGACCCAGTACTTC. This codes for CASSPEAGFVGYQETQYF. The V call is TRBV14, the J call TRBJ2-5; tentative D call: TRBD2 (6 bases). The CDR3 covers 18 residues. CDR1 SGHDN and CDR2 FVKESK come from the germline V gene. V was trimmed by 4 bases and J by 0 bases, leaving 21 bases between them.